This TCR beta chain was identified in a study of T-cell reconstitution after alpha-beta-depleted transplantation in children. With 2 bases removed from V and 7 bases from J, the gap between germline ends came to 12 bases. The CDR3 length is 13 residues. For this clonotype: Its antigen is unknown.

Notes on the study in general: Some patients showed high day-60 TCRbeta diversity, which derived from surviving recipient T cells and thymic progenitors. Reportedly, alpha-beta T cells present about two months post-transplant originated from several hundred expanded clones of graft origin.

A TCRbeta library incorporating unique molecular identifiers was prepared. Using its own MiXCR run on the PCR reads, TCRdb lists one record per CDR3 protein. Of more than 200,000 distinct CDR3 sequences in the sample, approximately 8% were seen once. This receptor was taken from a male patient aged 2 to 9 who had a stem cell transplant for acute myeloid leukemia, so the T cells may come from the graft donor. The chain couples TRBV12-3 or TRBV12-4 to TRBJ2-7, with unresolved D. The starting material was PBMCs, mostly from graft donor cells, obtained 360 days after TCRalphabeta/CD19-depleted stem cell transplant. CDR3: CASSLRPLGEQYF. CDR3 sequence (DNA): TGTGCCAGCAGTTTAAGGCCCCTGGGGGAGCAGTACTTC.